These T cell receptor beta chains were read from a single sample in a study of blood T cell repertoires in COVID-19. Some clones are missing from TCRdb's copy, which holds only in-frame ones; the method was immunoSEQ multiplex PCR. The sample consists of approximately 400,000 clones, roughly four fifths of them appearing once. Sequencing input: PBMCs or T cells enriched from blood (not recorded which). The receptor source for this set is a woman aged 45-65 years who had recovered from COVID-19. Both conserved end residues are part of each CDR3. Fields, in order: V gene, D gene, clone size, J gene, CDR3 protein, CDR3 DNA. D genes are given only for firm matches. The size entry is marked missing in some rows and otherwise reads once, few, many or a size class.

v_gene: TRBV20-1; d_gene: TRBD1; abundance: NA; j_gene: TRBJ1-5; CDR3aa: CSACGTVPNQPQHF; CDR3nt: TGCAGTGCTTGTGGGACAGTACCCAATCAGCCCCAGCATTTT
v_gene: TRBV6-5; d_gene: TRBD2; abundance: NA; j_gene: TRBJ2-7; CDR3aa: CASSYQTSGSGEQYF; CDR3nt: TGTGCCAGCAGTTACCAAACTAGCGGGAGTGGCGAGCAGTACTTC
v_gene: TRBV7-9; d_gene: NA; abundance: NA; j_gene: TRBJ1-2; CDR3aa: CASSLDGGYTF; CDR3nt: TGTGCCAGCAGCCTAGACGGTGGCTACACCTTC
v_gene: TRBV7-2; d_gene: TRBD2; abundance: once; j_gene: TRBJ2-5; CDR3aa: CASSTRGGGETQYF; CDR3nt: TGTGCCAGCAGCACCCGGGGGGGAGGAGAGACCCAGTACTTC
v_gene: TRBV12-3/TRBV12-4; d_gene: NA; abundance: NA; j_gene: TRBJ1-2; CDR3aa: CASSPGGRGYTF; CDR3nt: TGTGCCAGCAGTCCGGGGGGAAGAGGCTACACCTTC
v_gene: TRBV10-2; d_gene: NA; abundance: NA; j_gene: TRBJ1-2; CDR3aa: CASSPTRDYGYTF; CDR3nt: TGCGCCAGCAGCCCGACTCGGGACTATGGCTACACCTTC
v_gene: TRBV10-3; d_gene: TRBD1; abundance: once; j_gene: TRBJ2-7; CDR3aa: CAISGGTDEQYF; CDR3nt: TGTGCCATCAGTGGAGGGACAGACGAGCAGTACTTC
v_gene: TRBV19; d_gene: NA; abundance: NA; j_gene: TRBJ2-6; CDR3aa: CASSLSPRGAGANVLTF; CDR3nt: TGTGCCAGTAGTTTATCCCCCAGGGGAGCTGGGGCCAACGTCCTGACTTTC
v_gene: TRBV5-4; d_gene: TRBD2; abundance: NA; j_gene: TRBJ2-3; CDR3aa: CASSLASGKDTQYF; CDR3nt: TGTGCCAGCAGCTTGGCTAGCGGGAAAGATACGCAGTATTTT
v_gene: TRBV6-5; d_gene: TRBD1; abundance: NA; j_gene: TRBJ1-2; CDR3aa: CASSYTRTGSGGYTF; CDR3nt: TGTGCCAGCAGTTACACCAGGACAGGGTCAGGAGGCTACACCTTC
v_gene: TRBV3-1/TRBV3-2; d_gene: NA; abundance: NA; j_gene: TRBJ2-1; CDR3aa: CASSQTSRWNEQFF; CDR3nt: TGTGCCAGCAGCCAAACTAGCAGATGGAATGAGCAGTTCTTC
v_gene: TRBV29-1; d_gene: NA; abundance: once; j_gene: TRBJ1-1; CDR3aa: CSSRGGLNTEAFF; CDR3nt: TGCTCGTCAAGAGGCGGGCTGAACACTGAAGCTTTCTTT
v_gene: TRBV10-3; d_gene: TRBD1; abundance: once; j_gene: TRBJ1-1; CDR3aa: CAINDRVGNTEAFF; CDR3nt: TGTGCCATCAACGACAGGGTCGGGAACACTGAAGCTTTCTTT
v_gene: TRBV6-2/TRBV6-3; d_gene: TRBD1; abundance: NA; j_gene: TRBJ2-2; CDR3aa: CASSYSGQGAIGELFF; CDR3nt: TGTGCCAGCAGTTACTCCGGACAGGGGGCTATCGGGGAGCTGTTTTTT
v_gene: TRBV18; d_gene: NA; abundance: once; j_gene: TRBJ1-5; CDR3aa: CASSQALAGNQPQHF; CDR3nt: TGTGCCAGCTCCCAGGCCCTGGCCGGCAATCAGCCCCAGCATTTT
v_gene: TRBV27; d_gene: TRBD1; abundance: NA; j_gene: TRBJ1-1; CDR3aa: CASRDGTVNLNTEAFF; CDR3nt: TGTGCCAGCAGGGACGGGACAGTGAATTTGAACACTGAAGCTTTCTTT
v_gene: TRBV6-5; d_gene: TRBD1; abundance: NA; j_gene: TRBJ1-4; CDR3aa: CASIQGQVDEKLFF; CDR3nt: TGTGCCAGCATCCAGGGACAGGTAGATGAAAAACTGTTTTTT
v_gene: TRBV11-3; d_gene: TRBD1; abundance: NA; j_gene: TRBJ2-2; CDR3aa: CASGGQGYTGELFF; CDR3nt: TGTGCCAGCGGGGGACAGGGGTACACCGGGGAGCTGTTTTTT
v_gene: TRBV27; d_gene: NA; abundance: NA; j_gene: TRBJ1-1; CDR3aa: CASSTTVMTEAFF; CDR3nt: TGTGCCAGCAGTACAACAGTGATGACTGAAGCTTTCTTT
v_gene: TRBV5-6; d_gene: TRBD1; abundance: NA; j_gene: TRBJ2-2; CDR3aa: CASSTTGLRTGELFF; CDR3nt: TGTGCCAGCAGCACGACAGGGCTCCGCACCGGGGAGCTGTTTTTT
v_gene: TRBV5-1; d_gene: NA; abundance: NA; j_gene: TRBJ1-1; CDR3aa: CASSLTENTEAFF; CDR3nt: TGCGCCAGCAGCCTCACAGAGAACACTGAAGCTTTCTTT
v_gene: TRBV7-2; d_gene: NA; abundance: NA; j_gene: TRBJ2-3; CDR3aa: CASSPLISSTDTQYF; CDR3nt: TGTGCCAGCAGCCCTCTAATCTCAAGTACAGATACGCAGTATTTT
v_gene: TRBV6-5; d_gene: TRBD1; abundance: few; j_gene: TRBJ2-1; CDR3aa: CASSYGTGLYEQFF; CDR3nt: TGTGCCAGCAGTTACGGGACAGGGCTATATGAGCAGTTCTTC
v_gene: TRBV7-3; d_gene: NA; abundance: NA; j_gene: TRBJ1-1; CDR3aa: CASSSGPANTEAFF; CDR3nt: TGTGCCAGCAGCTCAGGGCCCGCGAACACTGAAGCTTTCTTT
v_gene: TRBV6-2/TRBV6-3; d_gene: NA; abundance: NA; j_gene: TRBJ1-6; CDR3aa: CASSYGQYNSPLHF; CDR3nt: TGTGCCAGCAGTTACGGACAGTATAATTCACCCCTCCACTTT
v_gene: TRBV6-4; d_gene: NA; abundance: NA; j_gene: TRBJ2-2; CDR3aa: CAVIKGGKHRGAVF; CDR3nt: TGTGCCGTAATCAAGGGGGGGAAGCACCGGGGAGCTGTTTTT
v_gene: TRBV3-1/TRBV3-2; d_gene: TRBD1; abundance: NA; j_gene: TRBJ2-1; CDR3aa: CASSFRGTYNEQFF; CDR3nt: TGTGCCAGCAGCTTCAGGGGGACCTACAATGAGCAGTTCTTC
v_gene: TRBV2; d_gene: TRBD1; abundance: NA; j_gene: TRBJ1-3; CDR3aa: CASSVLRGTSGNTIYF; CDR3nt: TGTGCCAGCAGTGTCCTCAGGGGGACCTCTGGAAACACCATATATTTT
v_gene: TRBV30; d_gene: NA; abundance: NA; j_gene: TRBJ1-3; CDR3aa: CAWSGRGTGNTIYF; CDR3nt: TGTGCCTGGAGTGGCAGGGGAACTGGAAACACCATATATTTT
v_gene: TRBV30; d_gene: NA; abundance: NA; j_gene: TRBJ2-7; CDR3aa: CAWSMGSSYEQYF; CDR3nt: TGTGCCTGGAGTATGGGGAGCTCCTACGAGCAGTACTTC
v_gene: TRBV9; d_gene: TRBD1; abundance: NA; j_gene: TRBJ1-2; CDR3aa: CASSATGTGNGRTYGYTF; CDR3nt: TGTGCCAGCAGCGCTACCGGGACAGGGAATGGAAGGACCTATGGCTACACCTTC
v_gene: TRBV30; d_gene: NA; abundance: NA; j_gene: TRBJ1-4; CDR3aa: CAWSGTAEPEKLFF; CDR3nt: TGTGCCTGGAGTGGGACAGCTGAACCTGAAAAACTGTTTTTT
v_gene: TRBV10-3; d_gene: NA; abundance: NA; j_gene: TRBJ1-1; CDR3aa: CAARPRGTVLQNTEAFF; CDR3nt: TGTGCCGCCAGGCCCCGCGGGACGGTACTTCAGAACACTGAAGCTTTCTTT
v_gene: TRBV10-1; d_gene: TRBD1; abundance: NA; j_gene: TRBJ2-7; CDR3aa: CASSQGQGEQYF; CDR3nt: TGCGCCAGCAGTCAGGGACAGGGCGAGCAGTACTTC
v_gene: TRBV2; d_gene: TRBD1; abundance: NA; j_gene: TRBJ1-2; CDR3aa: CASSGDRGRAGYGYTF; CDR3nt: TGTGCCAGCAGTGGGGACAGGGGGCGCGCTGGCTATGGCTACACCTTC
v_gene: TRBV9; d_gene: NA; abundance: NA; j_gene: TRBJ2-2; CDR3aa: CASSAHIQGGGELFF; CDR3nt: TGTGCCAGCAGCGCCCACATTCAGGGGGGCGGGGAGCTGTTTTTT
v_gene: TRBV6-2/TRBV6-3; d_gene: NA; abundance: NA; j_gene: TRBJ1-1; CDR3aa: CASSYLRWTEAFF; CDR3nt: TGTGCCAGCAGTTACCTCCGGTGGACTGAAGCTTTCTTT
v_gene: TRBV30; d_gene: NA; abundance: NA; j_gene: TRBJ2-7; CDR3aa: CAWRSVTYEQYF; CDR3nt: TGTGCCTGGAGGAGCGTAACCTACGAGCAGTACTTC
v_gene: TRBV11-3; d_gene: NA; abundance: NA; j_gene: TRBJ1-1; CDR3aa: CASSFNRAMNTEAFF; CDR3nt: TGTGCCAGCAGCTTTAACAGGGCCATGAACACTGAAGCTTTCTTT
v_gene: TRBV7-9; d_gene: NA; abundance: NA; j_gene: TRBJ2-2; CDR3aa: CASSSPGVTGELFF; CDR3nt: TGTGCCAGCAGCTCCCCAGGGGTAACCGGGGAGCTGTTTTTT
v_gene: TRBV14; d_gene: NA; abundance: NA; j_gene: TRBJ2-7; CDR3aa: CASSLLSRDSYEQYF; CDR3nt: TGTGCCAGCAGCCTACTCTCTAGAGACTCCTACGAGCAGTACTTC
v_gene: TRBV4-2; d_gene: TRBD1; abundance: NA; j_gene: TRBJ1-2; CDR3aa: CASSQGQGASYGYTF; CDR3nt: TGTGCCAGCAGCCAAGGTCAGGGGGCAAGCTATGGCTACACCTTC
v_gene: TRBV30; d_gene: NA; abundance: NA; j_gene: TRBJ1-1; CDR3aa: CAWSVLRQAFF; CDR3nt: TGTGCCTGGAGTGTCTTGCGTCAAGCTTTCTTT
v_gene: TRBV5-8; d_gene: NA; abundance: NA; j_gene: TRBJ2-1; CDR3aa: CASSLRGLGIEQFF; CDR3nt: TGTGCCAGCAGCCTCAGGGGCCTCGGTATTGAGCAGTTCTTC
v_gene: TRBV5-4; d_gene: NA; abundance: NA; j_gene: TRBJ1-1; CDR3aa: CASSHPDKRNTEAFF; CDR3nt: TGTGCCAGCAGCCACCCGGACAAACGGAACACTGAAGCTTTCTTT
v_gene: TRBV23-1; d_gene: TRBD1; abundance: NA; j_gene: TRBJ1-6; CDR3aa: CASSHLRTGGGLGSPLHF; CDR3nt: TGCGCCAGCAGTCACCTAAGGACAGGGGGCGGCTTGGGTTCACCCCTCCACTTT
v_gene: TRBV15; d_gene: NA; abundance: NA; j_gene: TRBJ2-5; CDR3aa: CATSSPRSLNQETQYF; CDR3nt: TGTGCCACCAGCAGCCCTAGGAGCTTGAACCAAGAGACCCAGTACTTC
v_gene: TRBV6-6; d_gene: TRBD1; abundance: NA; j_gene: TRBJ1-2; CDR3aa: CASSTPQGNGYTF; CDR3nt: TGTGCCAGCAGTACCCCACAGGGGAATGGCTACACCTTC
v_gene: TRBV7-2; d_gene: NA; abundance: NA; j_gene: TRBJ2-1; CDR3aa: CASSRTGEKQFF; CDR3nt: TGTGCCAGCAGCCGGACGGGGGAGAAGCAGTTCTTC
v_gene: TRBV27; d_gene: NA; abundance: NA; j_gene: TRBJ1-2; CDR3aa: CASKVQGANYGYTF; CDR3nt: TGTGCCAGCAAGGTACAGGGAGCTAACTATGGCTACACCTTC
v_gene: TRBV13; d_gene: NA; abundance: NA; j_gene: TRBJ1-1; CDR3aa: CASSLSGPNTEAFF; CDR3nt: TGTGCCAGCAGCTTGTCAGGTCCTAACACTGAAGCTTTCTTT
v_gene: TRBV7-9; d_gene: NA; abundance: many; j_gene: TRBJ2-1; CDR3aa: CASSLLGAQSGNEQFF; CDR3nt: TGTGCCAGCAGCTTACTGGGGGCCCAGTCCGGCAATGAGCAGTTCTTC
v_gene: TRBV6-5; d_gene: NA; abundance: NA; j_gene: TRBJ1-2; CDR3aa: CASRGPGKAYGYTF; CDR3nt: TGTGCCAGCAGGGGTCCAGGAAAAGCCTATGGCTACACCTTC
v_gene: TRBV15; d_gene: NA; abundance: once; j_gene: TRBJ2-7; CDR3aa: CATSRDYRGGSYEQYF; CDR3nt: TGTGCCACCAGCAGAGATTACAGGGGGGGTTCCTACGAGCAGTACTTC
v_gene: TRBV6-5; d_gene: TRBD1; abundance: NA; j_gene: TRBJ1-1; CDR3aa: CASTMTGFTEAFF; CDR3nt: TGTGCCAGCACCATGACAGGGTTCACTGAAGCTTTCTTT